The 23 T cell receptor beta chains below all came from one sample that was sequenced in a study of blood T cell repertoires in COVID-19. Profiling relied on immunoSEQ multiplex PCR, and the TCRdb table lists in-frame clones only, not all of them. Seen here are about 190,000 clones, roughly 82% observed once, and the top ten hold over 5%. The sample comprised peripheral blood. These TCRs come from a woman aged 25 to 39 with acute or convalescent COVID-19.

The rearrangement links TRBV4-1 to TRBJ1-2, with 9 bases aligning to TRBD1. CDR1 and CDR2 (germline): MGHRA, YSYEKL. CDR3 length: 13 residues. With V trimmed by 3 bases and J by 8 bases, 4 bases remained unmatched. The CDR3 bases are TGCGCCAGCAGCCAGGGACAGGGAAGGGGCTACACCTTC. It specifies CASSQGQGRGYTF.

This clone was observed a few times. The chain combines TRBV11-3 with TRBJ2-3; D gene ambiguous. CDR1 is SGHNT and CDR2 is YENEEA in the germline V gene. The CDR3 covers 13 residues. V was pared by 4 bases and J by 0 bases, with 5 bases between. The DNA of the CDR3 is TGTGCCAGCAGCTCCTTTAGCACAGATACGCAGTATTTT. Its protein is CASSSFSTDTQYF.

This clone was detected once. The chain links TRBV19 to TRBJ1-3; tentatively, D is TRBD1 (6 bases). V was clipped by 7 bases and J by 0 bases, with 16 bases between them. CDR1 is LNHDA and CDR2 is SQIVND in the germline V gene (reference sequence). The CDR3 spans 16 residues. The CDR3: CASTQQGIYSGNTIYF. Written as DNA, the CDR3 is TGTGCCAGTACCCAACAGGGCATCTACTCTGGAAACACCATATATTTT.

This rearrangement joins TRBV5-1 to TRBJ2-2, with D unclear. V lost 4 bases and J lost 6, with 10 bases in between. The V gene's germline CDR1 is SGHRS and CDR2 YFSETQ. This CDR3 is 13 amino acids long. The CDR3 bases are TGCGCCAGCAGCGCGCAGGTCGCCGGGGAGCTGTTTTTT. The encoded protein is CASSAQVAGELFF.

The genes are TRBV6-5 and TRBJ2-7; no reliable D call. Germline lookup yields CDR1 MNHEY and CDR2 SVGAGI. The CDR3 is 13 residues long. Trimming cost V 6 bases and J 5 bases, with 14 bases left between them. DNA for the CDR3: TGTGCCAGCAGAGGTTCAGGTAACCACGAGCAGTACTTC. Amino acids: CASRGSGNHEQYF.

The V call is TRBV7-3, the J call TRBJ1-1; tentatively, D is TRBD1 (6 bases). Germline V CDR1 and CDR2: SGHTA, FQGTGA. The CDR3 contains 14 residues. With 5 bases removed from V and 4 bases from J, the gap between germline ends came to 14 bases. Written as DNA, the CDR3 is TGTGCCAGCAGCCAAGGGGGAATCGGCACTGAAGCTTTCTTT. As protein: CASSQGGIGTEAFF. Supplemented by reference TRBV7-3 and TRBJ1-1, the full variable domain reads GAGVSQTPSNKVTEKGKYVELRCDPISGHTALYWYRQSLGQGPEFLIYFQGTGAADDSGLPNDRFFAVRPEGSVSTLKIQRTERGDSAVYLCASSQGGIGTEAFFGQGTRLTVV.

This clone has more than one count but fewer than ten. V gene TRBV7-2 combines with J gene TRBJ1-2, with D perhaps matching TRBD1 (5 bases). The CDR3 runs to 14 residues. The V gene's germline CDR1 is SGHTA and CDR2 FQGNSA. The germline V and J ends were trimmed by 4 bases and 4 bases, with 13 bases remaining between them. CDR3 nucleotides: TGTGCCAGCAGCTACCCCGCCAGGGTCTATGGCTACACCTTC. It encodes CASSYPARVYGYTF.

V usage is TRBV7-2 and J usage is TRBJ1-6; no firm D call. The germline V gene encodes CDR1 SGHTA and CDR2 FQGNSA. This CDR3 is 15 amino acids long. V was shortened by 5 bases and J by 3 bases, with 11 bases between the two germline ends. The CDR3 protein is CASSQKSFYNSPLHF. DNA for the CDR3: TGTGCCAGCAGCCAGAAGTCTTTCTATAATTCACCCCTCCACTTT. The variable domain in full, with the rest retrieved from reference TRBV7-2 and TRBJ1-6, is GAGVSQSPSNKVTEKGKDVELRCDPISGHTALYWYRQSLGQGLEFLIYFQGNSAPDKSGLPSDRFSAERTGGSVSTLTIQRTQQEDSAVYLCASSQKSFYNSPLHFGNGTRLTVT.

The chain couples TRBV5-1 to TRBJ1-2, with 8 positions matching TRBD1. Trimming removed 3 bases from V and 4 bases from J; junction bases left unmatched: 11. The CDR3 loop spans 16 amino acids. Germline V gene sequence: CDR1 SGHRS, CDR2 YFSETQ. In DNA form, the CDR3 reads TGCGCCAGCAGCTCCGGACAGGGAGGAGGGGGCTATGGCTACACCTTC. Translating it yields CASSSGQGGGGYGYTF.

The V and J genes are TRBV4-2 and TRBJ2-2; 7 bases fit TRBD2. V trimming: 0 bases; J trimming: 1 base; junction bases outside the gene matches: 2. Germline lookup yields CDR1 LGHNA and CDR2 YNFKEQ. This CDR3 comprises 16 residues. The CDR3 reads CASSQDSGGNTGELFF. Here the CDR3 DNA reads TGTGCCAGCAGCCAAGATTCGGGGGGGAACACCGGGGAGCTGTTTTTT.

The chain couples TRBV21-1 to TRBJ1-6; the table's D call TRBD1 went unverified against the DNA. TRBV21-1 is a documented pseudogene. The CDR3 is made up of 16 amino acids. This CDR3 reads CASSKVWTGVDSPLHF. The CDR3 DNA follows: TGTGCCAGCAGCAAAGTATGGACAGGGGTGGATTCACCCCTCCACTTT.

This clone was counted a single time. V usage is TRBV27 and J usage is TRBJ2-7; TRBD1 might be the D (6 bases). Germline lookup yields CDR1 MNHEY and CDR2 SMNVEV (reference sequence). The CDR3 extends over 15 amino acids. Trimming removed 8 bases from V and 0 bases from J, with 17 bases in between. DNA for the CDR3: TGTGCCAGCTCATTAGACGGACAGATCTCCTACGAGCAGTACTTC. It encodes CASSLDGQISYEQYF.

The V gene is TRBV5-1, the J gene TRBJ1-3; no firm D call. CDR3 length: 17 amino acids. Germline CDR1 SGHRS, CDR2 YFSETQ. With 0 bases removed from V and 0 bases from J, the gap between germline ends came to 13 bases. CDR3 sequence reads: CASSLGRTGISGNTIYF. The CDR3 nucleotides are TGCGCCAGCAGCTTGGGCAGGACTGGGATCTCTGGAAACACCATATATTTT.

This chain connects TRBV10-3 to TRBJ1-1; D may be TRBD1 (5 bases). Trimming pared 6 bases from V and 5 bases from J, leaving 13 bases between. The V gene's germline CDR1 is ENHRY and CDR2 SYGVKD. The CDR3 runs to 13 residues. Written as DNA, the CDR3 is TGTGCCATCAGGGCAGGGAGGGGTACTGAAGCTTTCTTT. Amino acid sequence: CAIRAGRGTEAFF.

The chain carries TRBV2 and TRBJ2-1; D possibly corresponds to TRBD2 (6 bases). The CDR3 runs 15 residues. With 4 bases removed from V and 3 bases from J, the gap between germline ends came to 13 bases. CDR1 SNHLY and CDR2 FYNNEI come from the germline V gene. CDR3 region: CASSASRGLYNEQFF. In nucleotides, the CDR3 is TGTGCCAGCAGTGCGTCTAGGGGACTCTACAATGAGCAGTTCTTC. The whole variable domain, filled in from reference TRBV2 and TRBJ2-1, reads EPEVTQTPSHQVTQMGQEVILRCVPISNHLYFYWYRQILGQKVEFLVSFYNNEISEKSEIFDDQFSVERPDGSNFTLKIRSTKLEDSAMYFCASSASRGLYNEQFFGPGTRLTVL.

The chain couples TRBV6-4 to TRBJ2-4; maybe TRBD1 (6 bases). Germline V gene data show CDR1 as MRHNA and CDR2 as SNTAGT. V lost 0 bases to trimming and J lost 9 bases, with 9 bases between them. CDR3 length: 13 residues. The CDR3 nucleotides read TGTGCCAGCAGTGACTCACAGGGAACCATTCAGTACTTC. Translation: CASSDSQGTIQYF.

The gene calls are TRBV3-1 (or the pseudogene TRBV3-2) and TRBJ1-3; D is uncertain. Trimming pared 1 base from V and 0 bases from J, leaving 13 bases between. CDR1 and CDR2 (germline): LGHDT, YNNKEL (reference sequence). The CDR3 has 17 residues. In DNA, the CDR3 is TGTGCCAGCAGCCAAGCACTTTCTCTGGTCTCTGGAAACACCATATATTTT. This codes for CASSQALSLVSGNTIYF.

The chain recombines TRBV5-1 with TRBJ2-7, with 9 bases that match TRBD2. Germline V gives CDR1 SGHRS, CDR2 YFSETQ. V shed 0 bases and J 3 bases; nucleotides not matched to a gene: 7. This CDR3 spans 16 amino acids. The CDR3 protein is CASSLVLAGAHYEQYF. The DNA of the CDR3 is TGCGCCAGCAGCTTGGTTTTAGCGGGGGCCCACTACGAGCAGTACTTC.

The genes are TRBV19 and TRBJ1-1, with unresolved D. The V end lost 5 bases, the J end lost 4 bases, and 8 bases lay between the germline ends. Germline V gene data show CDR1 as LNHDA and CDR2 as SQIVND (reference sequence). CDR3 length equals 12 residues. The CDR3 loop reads CASSSRSTEAFF. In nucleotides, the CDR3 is TGTGCCAGTAGTTCGAGGAGCACTGAAGCTTTCTTT.

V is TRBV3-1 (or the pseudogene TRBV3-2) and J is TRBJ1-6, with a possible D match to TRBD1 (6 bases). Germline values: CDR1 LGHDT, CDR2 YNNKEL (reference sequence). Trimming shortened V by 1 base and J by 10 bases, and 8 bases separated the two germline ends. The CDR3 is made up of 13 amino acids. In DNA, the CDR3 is TGTGCCAGCAGCCAAGCGGACAGATCACCCCTCCACTTT. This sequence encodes CASSQADRSPLHF.

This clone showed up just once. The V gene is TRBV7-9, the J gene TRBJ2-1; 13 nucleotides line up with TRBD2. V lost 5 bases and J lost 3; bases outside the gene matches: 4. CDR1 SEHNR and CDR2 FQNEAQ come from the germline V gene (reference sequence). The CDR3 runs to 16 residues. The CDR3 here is CASSLRLAGGYNEQFF. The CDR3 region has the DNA TGTGCCAGCAGCCTTCGACTAGCGGGGGGCTACAATGAGCAGTTCTTC.

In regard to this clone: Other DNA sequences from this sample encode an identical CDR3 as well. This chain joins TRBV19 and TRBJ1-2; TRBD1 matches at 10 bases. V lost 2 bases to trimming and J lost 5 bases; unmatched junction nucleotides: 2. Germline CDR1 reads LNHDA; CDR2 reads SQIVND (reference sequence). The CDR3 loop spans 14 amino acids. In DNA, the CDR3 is TGTGCCAGTAGTATACTGGGACAGGGGTATGGCTACACCTTC. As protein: CASSILGQGYGYTF. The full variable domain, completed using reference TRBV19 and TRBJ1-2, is DGGITQSPKYLFRKEGQNVTLSCEQNLNHDAMYWYRQDPGQGLRLIYYSQIVNDFQKGDIAEGYSVSREKKESFPLTVTSAQKNPTAFYLCASSILGQGYGYTFGSGTRLTVV.

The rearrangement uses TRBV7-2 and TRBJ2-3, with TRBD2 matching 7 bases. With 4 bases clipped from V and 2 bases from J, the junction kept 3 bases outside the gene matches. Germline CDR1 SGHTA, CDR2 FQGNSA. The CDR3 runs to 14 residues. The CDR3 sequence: CASSWGGFTDTQYF. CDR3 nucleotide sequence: TGTGCCAGCAGCTGGGGGGGATTCACAGATACGCAGTATTTT. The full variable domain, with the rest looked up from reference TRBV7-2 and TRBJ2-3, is GAGVSQSPSNKVTEKGKDVELRCDPISGHTALYWYRQSLGQGLEFLIYFQGNSAPDKSGLPSDRFSAERTGGSVSTLTIQRTQQEDSAVYLCASSWGGFTDTQYFGPGTRLTVL.